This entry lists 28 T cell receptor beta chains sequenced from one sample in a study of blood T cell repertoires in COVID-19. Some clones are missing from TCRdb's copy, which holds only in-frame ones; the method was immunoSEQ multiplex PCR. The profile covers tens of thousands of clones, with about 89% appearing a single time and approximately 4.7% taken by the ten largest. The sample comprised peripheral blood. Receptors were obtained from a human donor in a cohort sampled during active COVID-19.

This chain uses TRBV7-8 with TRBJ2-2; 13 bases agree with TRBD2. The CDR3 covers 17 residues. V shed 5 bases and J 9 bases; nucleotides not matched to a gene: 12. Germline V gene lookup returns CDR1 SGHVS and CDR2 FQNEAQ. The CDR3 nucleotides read TGTGCCAGCAGCCCCGGACTAGCGGGAGTTCTTAGGTGGGAGCTGTTTTTT. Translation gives CASSPGLAGVLRWELFF. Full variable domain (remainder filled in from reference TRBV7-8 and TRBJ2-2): GAGVSQSPRYKVAKRGQDVALRCDPISGHVSLFWYQQALGQGPEFLTYFQNEAQLDKSGLPSDRFFAERPEGSVSTLKIQRTQQEDSAVYLCASSPGLAGVLRWELFFGEGSRLTVL.

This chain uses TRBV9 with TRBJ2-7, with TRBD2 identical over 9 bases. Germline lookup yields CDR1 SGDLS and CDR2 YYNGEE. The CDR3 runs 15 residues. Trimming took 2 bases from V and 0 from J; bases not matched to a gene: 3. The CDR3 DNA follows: TGTGCCAGCAGCGTTAGCGGGAGCAACTCCTACGAGCAGTACTTC. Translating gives CASSVSGSNSYEQYF.

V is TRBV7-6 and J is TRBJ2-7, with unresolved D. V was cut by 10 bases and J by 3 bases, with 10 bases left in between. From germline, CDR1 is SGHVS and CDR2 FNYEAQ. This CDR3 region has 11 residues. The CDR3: CAISTGYEQYF. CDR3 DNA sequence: TGTGCCATCTCGACTGGCTACGAGCAGTACTTC.

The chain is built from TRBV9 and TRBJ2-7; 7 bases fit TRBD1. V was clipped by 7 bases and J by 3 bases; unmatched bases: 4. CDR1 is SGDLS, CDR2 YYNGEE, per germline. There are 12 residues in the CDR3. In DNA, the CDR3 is TGTGCCAGCGGGACAGACCACTACGAGCAGTACTTC. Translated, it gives CASGTDHYEQYF.

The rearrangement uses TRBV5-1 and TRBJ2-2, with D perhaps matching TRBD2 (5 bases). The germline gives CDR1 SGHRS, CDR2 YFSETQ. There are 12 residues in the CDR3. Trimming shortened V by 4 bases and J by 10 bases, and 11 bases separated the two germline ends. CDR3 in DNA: TGCGCCAGCAGCGAGGGAGTAGTGGAGCTGTTTTTT. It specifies CASSEGVVELFF.

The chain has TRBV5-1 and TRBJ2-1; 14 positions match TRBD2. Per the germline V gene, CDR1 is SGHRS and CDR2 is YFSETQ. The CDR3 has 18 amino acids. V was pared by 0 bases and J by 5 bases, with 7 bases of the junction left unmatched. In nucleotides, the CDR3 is TGCGCCAGCAGCTTGGACGGGACTAGCGGGAGTACCCACAATGAGCAGTTCTTC. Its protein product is CASSLDGTSGSTHNEQFF. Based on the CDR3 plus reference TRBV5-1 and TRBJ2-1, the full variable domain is KAGVTQTPRYLIKTRGQQVTLSCSPISGHRSVSWYQQTPGQGLQFLFEYFSETQRNKGNFPGRFSGRQFSNSRSEMNVSTLELGDSALYLCASSLDGTSGSTHNEQFFGPGTRLTVL.

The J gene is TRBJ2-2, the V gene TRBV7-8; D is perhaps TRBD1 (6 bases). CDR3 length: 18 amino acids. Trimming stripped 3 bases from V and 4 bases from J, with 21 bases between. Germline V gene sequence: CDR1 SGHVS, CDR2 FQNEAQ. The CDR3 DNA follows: TGTGCCAGCAGCTTGAAACCTGGACAGTTGAGGGTCACCGGGGAGCTGTTTTTT. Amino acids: CASSLKPGQLRVTGELFF. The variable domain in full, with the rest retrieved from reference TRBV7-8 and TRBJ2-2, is GAGVSQSPRYKVAKRGQDVALRCDPISGHVSLFWYQQALGQGPEFLTYFQNEAQLDKSGLPSDRFFAERPEGSVSTLKIQRTQQEDSAVYLCASSLKPGQLRVTGELFFGEGSRLTVL.

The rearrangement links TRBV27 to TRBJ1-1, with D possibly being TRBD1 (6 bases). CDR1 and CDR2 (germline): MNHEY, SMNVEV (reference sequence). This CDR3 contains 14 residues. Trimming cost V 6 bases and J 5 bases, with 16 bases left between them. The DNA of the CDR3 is TGTGCCAGCAGACCTCACAGGGATAGTACTGAAGCTTTCTTT. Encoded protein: CASRPHRDSTEAFF.

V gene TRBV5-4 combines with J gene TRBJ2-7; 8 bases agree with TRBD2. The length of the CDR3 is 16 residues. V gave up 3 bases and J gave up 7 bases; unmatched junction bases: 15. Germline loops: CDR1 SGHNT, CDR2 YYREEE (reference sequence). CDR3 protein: CASSSPGSAGEGEQYF. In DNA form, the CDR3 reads TGTGCCAGCAGCTCACCGGGGTCAGCGGGGGAGGGTGAGCAGTACTTC.

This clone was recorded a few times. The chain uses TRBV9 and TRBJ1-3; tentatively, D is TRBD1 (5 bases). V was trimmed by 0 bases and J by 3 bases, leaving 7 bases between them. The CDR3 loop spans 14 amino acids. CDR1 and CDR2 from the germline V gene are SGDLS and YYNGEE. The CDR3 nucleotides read TGTGCCAGCAGCGTAGCCGGGGGTGGAAACACCATATATTTT. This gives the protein CASSVAGGGNTIYF. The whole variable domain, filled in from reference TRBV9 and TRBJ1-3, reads DSGVTQTPKHLITATGQRVTLRCSPRSGDLSVYWYQQSLDQGLQFLIQYYNGEERAKGNILERFSAQQFPDLHSELNLSSLELGDSALYFCASSVAGGGNTIYFGEGSWLTVV.

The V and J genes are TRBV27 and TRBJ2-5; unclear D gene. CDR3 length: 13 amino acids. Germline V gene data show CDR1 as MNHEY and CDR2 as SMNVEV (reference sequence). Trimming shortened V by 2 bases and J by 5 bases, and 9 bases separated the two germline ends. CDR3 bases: TGTGCCAGCAGTTTAACCCGCCGGGAGACCCAGTACTTC. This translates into CASSLTRRETQYF.

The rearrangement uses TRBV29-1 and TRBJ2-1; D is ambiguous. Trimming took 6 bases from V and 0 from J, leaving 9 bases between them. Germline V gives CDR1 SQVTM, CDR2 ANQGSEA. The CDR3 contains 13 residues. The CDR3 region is CSVAKSSYNEQFF. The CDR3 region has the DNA TGCAGCGTAGCCAAGAGCTCCTACAATGAGCAGTTCTTC.

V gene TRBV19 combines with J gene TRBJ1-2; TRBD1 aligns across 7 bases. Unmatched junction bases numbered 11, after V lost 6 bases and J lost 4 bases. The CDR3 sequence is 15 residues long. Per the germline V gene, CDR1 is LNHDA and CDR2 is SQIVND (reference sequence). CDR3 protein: CASSDIGGIGYGYTF. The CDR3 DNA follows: TGTGCCAGTAGCGACATAGGGGGCATCGGCTATGGCTACACCTTC.

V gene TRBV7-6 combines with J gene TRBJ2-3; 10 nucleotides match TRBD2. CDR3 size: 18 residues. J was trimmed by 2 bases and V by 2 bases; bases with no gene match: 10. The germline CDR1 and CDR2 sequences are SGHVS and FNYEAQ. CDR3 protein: CASSLRSSSGSYTDTQYF. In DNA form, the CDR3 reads TGTGCCAGCAGCTTAAGGAGTTCTAGCGGGAGTTACACAGATACGCAGTATTTT.

The CDR3: CASSPSSPLAGGTNEQFF. The CDR3, as DNA: TGTGCCAGCAGCCCCTCTTCCCCCCTAGCGGGAGGAACCAATGAGCAGTTCTTC. This chain connects TRBV9 to TRBJ2-1, with 11 bases that match TRBD2. Germline trimming cut 4 bases from V and 6 bases from J; bases unmatched to any gene: 15. There are 18 residues in the CDR3. The germline CDR1 and CDR2 sequences are SGDLS and YYNGEE. The whole variable domain, filled in from reference TRBV9 and TRBJ2-1, reads DSGVTQTPKHLITATGQRVTLRCSPRSGDLSVYWYQQSLDQGLQFLIQYYNGEERAKGNILERFSAQQFPDLHSELNLSSLELGDSALYFCASSPSSPLAGGTNEQFFGPGTRLTVL.

The CDR3 coding sequence is TGTGCCAGCAGTGACCAGGGGGCCGGGGAGCTGTTTTTT. Encoded protein: CASSDQGAGELFF. V and J are TRBV6-4 and TRBJ2-2, with 7 nucleotides matching TRBD1. CDR3 length: 13 residues. The J segment lost 6 bases and the V segment lost 2 bases, leaving 0 bases of the junction unmatched. Germline CDR1 MRHNA, CDR2 SNTAGT.

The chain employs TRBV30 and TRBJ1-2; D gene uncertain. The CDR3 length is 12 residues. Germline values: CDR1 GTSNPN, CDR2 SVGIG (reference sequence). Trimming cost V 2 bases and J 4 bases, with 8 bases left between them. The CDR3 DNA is TGTGCCTGGAGTTGGGCGGGCTATGGCTACACCTTC. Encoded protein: CAWSWAGYGYTF.

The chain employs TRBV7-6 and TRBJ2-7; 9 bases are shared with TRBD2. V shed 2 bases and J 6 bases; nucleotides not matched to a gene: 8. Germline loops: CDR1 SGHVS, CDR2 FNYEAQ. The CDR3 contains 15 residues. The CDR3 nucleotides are TGTGCCAGCAGCTTACGTCCTAGCGGGACTAGCGAGCAGTACTTC. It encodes CASSLRPSGTSEQYF.

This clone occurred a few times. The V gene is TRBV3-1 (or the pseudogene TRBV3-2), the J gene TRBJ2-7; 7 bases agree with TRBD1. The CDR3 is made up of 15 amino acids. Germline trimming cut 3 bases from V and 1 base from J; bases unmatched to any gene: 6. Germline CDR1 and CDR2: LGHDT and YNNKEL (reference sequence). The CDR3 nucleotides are TGTGCCAGCAGCCAGCAAGGGGGCTTGTCCTACGAGCAGTACTTC. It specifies CASSQQGGLSYEQYF.

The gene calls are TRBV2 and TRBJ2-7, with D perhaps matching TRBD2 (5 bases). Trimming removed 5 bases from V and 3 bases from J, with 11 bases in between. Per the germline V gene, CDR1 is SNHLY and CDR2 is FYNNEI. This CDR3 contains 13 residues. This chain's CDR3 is CASSHPGNYEQYF. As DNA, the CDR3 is TGTGCCAGCAGTCATCCGGGGAACTACGAGCAGTACTTC.

The CDR3 DNA reads as TGTGCCAGCGCCCCGGGAGGCTATGGCTACACCTTC. Amino acids: CASAPGGYGYTF. The V and J genes are TRBV28 and TRBJ1-2; no firm D call. The CDR3 totals 12 residues. Trimming pared 8 bases from V and 4 bases from J, leaving 11 bases between. CDR1 is MDHEN, CDR2 SYDVKM, per germline.

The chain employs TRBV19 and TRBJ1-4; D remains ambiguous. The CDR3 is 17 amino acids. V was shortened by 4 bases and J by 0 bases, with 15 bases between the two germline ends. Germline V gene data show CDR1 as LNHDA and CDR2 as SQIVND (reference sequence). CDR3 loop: CASSRARILATNEKLFF. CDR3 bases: TGTGCCAGTAGTAGGGCCAGAATACTTGCAACTAATGAAAAACTGTTTTTT.

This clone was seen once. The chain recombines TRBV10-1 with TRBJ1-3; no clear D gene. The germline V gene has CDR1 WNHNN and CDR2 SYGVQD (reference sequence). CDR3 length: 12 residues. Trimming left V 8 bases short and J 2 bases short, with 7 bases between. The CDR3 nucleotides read TGCGCCAGCCTGGGAGCTGGAAACACCATATATTTT. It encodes CASLGAGNTIYF.

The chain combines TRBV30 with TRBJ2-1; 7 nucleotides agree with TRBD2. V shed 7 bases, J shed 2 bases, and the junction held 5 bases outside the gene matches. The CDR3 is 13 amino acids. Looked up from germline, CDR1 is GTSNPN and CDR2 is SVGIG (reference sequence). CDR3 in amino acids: CASKGLAYNEQFF. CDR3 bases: TGTGCCTCGAAAGGACTAGCCTACAATGAGCAGTTCTTC.

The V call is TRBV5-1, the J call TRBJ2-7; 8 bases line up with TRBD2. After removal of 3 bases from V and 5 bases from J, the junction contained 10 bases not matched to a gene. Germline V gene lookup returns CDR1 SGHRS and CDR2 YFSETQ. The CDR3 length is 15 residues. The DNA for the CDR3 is TGCGCCAGCAGCTGGGAGCGGGAGATTGGCCACGAGCAGTACTTC. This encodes CASSWEREIGHEQYF.

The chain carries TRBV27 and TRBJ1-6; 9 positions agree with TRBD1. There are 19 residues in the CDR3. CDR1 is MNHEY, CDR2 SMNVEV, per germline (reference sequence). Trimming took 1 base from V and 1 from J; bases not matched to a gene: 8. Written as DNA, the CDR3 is TGTGCCAGCAGTTTATGGGGACAGGGAGGTAGTTCCTATAATTCACCCCTCCACTTT. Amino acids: CASSLWGQGGSSYNSPLHF.

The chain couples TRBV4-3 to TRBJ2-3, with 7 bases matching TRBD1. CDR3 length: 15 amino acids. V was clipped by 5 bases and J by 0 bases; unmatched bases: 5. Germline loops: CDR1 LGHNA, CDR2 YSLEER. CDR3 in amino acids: CASSYARGSTDTQYF. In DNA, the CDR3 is TGCGCCAGCAGCTATGCCAGGGGGAGCACAGATACGCAGTATTTT.

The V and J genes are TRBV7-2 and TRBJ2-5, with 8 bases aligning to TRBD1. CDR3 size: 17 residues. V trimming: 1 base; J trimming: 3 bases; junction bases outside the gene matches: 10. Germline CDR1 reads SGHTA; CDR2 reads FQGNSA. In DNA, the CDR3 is TGTGCCAGCAGCTTAGAGGACAGGGTGTTTTTTAAAGAGACCCAGTACTTC. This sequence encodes CASSLEDRVFFKETQYF.